This record concerns one T cell receptor (beta chain) sequence. The clone's antigen remains unknown. Within one base of it there is no much larger clone, and no base qualities were kept. The library was generated by the immunoSEQ multiplex PCR assay. TCRdb re-hosts the immuneACCESS table, in-frame sequences only. Its copies lack some clones; in the studies checked, an unresolved V gene accounts for under half of them, and the cause for the rest is not known. For this sample there are a few hundred thousand clones; approximately 90% appear just once. The leading ten clones occupy around 6.4% of the sample. These data come from a study of control samples from healthy donors and cancer patients (dated by TCRdb to about 2020). V loses 0 bases, J loses 2 bases, and the germline ends lie 15 bases apart. CDR1 and CDR2, per the germline V gene, are SGDLS and YYNGEE. Taken from cysteine to phenylalanine, the CDR3 has 16 residues. Just CDR3 DNA is preserved here, 48 bases in frame from base 1.

The receptor was derived from a middle-aged man with head and neck cancer. The chain links TRBV9 with TRBJ2-7; the D segment cannot be called with confidence. The sequencing sample was made of PBMCs. The CDR3 protein sequence reads: CASSVGMVNSPYEQYF. The DNA sequence reads TGTGCCAGCAGCGTAGGTATGGTAAATTCTCCCTACGAGCAGTACTTC.